The 14 T cell receptor beta chains presented below share a single source sample, sequenced in a study of long-term antiretroviral therapy in people with HIV. Running of the v3.0 immunoSEQ assay took place at survey level. TCRdb keeps only in-frame clones here, not all; method: immunoSEQ multiplex PCR. The sample holds 14,000 or so clones, approximately 85% seen once. The sequences come from unsorted PBMCs, collected 6.2 years after starting antiretroviral therapy. The receptors were gathered from a man aged 35 to 55 with HIV.

The chain is built from TRBV7-5 and TRBJ1-2; the D call in the table, TRBD1, was not verified against the DNA. TRBV7-5 is given as a pseudogene. This CDR3 contains 15 residues. CDR3 in amino acids: CARSKKGQENYGYTF. DNA for the CDR3: TGTGCCAGAAGCAAAAAGGGACAGGAGAACTATGGCTACACCTTC.

Note on this clone: An end of the junction does not agree with germline; a read error may underlie this. The chain uses TRBV19 and TRBJ2-3; 8 nucleotides line up with TRBD2. The germline V gene encodes CDR1 LNHDA and CDR2 SQIVND (reference sequence). The CDR3 contains 15 residues. The CDR3 region is CASSISGDSTYTQYF. CDR3 DNA sequence: TGTGCCAGTAGTATTAGCGGGGATAGCACATATACGCAGTATTTT.

The chain joins TRBV4-1 to TRBJ2-1; D is uncertain. V dropped 5 bases and J dropped 0 bases, with 11 bases sitting between them. This CDR3 contains 15 residues. Germline V gene lookup returns CDR1 MGHRA and CDR2 YSYEKL. The CDR3 coding sequence is TGCGCCAGCAGCATCCATGAAAGCTCCTACAATGAGCAGTTCTTC. Amino acid sequence: CASSIHESSYNEQFF.

This chain connects TRBV27 to TRBJ2-7; D possibly corresponds to TRBD2 (6 bases). The V end was cut by 8 bases, the J end by 2 bases, with 13 bases between. Germline V gives CDR1 MNHEY, CDR2 SMNVEV (reference sequence). The CDR3 covers 13 residues. CDR3 bases: TGTGCCAGCTCACGGGACTTCCCCTACGAGCAGTACTTC. Translation gives CASSRDFPYEQYF.

The chain uses TRBV2 and TRBJ1-5, with D uncertain. Germline V gives CDR1 SNHLY, CDR2 FYNNEI. This CDR3 comprises 12 residues. Trimming left V 5 bases short and J 4 bases short, with 6 bases between. In nucleotides, the CDR3 is TGTGCCAGCAGTCCTGCGAATCAGCCCCAGCATTTT. Amino acids: CASSPANQPQHF. Supplemented by reference TRBV2 and TRBJ1-5, the full variable domain reads EPEVTQTPSHQVTQMGQEVILRCVPISNHLYFYWYRQILGQKVEFLVSFYNNEISEKSEIFDDQFSVERPDGSNFTLKIRSTKLEDSAMYFCASSPANQPQHFGDGTRLSIL.

The chain joins TRBV7-3 to TRBJ1-6; D ambiguous. The CDR3 has 13 residues. Trimming left V 5 bases short and J 9 bases short, with 11 bases between. Germline CDR1 is SGHTA and CDR2 is FQGTGA. Written as DNA, the CDR3 is TGTGCCAGCAGCCGGGAGGGCGGTTCACCCCTCCACTTT. Its translation is CASSREGGSPLHF.

V gene TRBV5-6 combines with J gene TRBJ1-5; 8 nucleotides match TRBD1. The CDR3 is 15 residues long. Looked up from germline, CDR1 is SGHDT and CDR2 is YYEEEE. The V gene end was trimmed by 3 bases and the J gene end by 4 bases; junction bases not matched to a gene: 6. CDR3 region: CASSSLGTGNQPQHF. CDR3 nucleotide sequence: TGTGCCAGCAGCTCGTTGGGGACAGGTAATCAGCCCCAGCATTTT.

The chain couples TRBV5-1 to TRBJ2-2; D is possibly TRBD2 (5 bases). Trimming cost V 2 bases and J 4 bases, with 9 bases left between them. The V gene's germline CDR1 is SGHRS and CDR2 YFSETQ. The CDR3 loop spans 14 amino acids. CDR3 DNA: TGCGCCAGCAGCTTCGCCACTAGCACCGGGGAGCTGTTTTTT. Translating gives CASSFATSTGELFF.

This chain joins TRBV4-3 and TRBJ2-7, with a weak D call TRBD1 (5 bases). This CDR3 has 14 residues. V gave up 1 base and J gave up 3 bases, with 10 bases separating them. Looked up from germline, CDR1 is LGHNA and CDR2 is YSLEER. CDR3 coding DNA: TGCGCCAGCAGCCAAGGGGGCAGTTTCTACGAGCAGTACTTC. This gives the protein CASSQGGSFYEQYF.

V and J are TRBV18 and TRBJ2-5; D call uncertain. The V end was cut by 3 bases, the J end by 2 bases, with 4 bases between. CDR1 is KGHSH, CDR2 LQKENI, per germline. The CDR3 covers 12 residues. CDR3 coding DNA: TGTGCCAGCTCACCTAAACAAGAGACCCAGTACTTC. It is translated as CASSPKQETQYF.

The chain links TRBV19 to TRBJ2-2; D unresolved. Germline CDR1 and CDR2: LNHDA and SQIVND (reference sequence). The CDR3 has 12 amino acids. The ends were cut back, 5 bases at V and 6 bases at J, with 7 bases in the middle. The CDR3 DNA follows: TGTGCCAGTAGTCCTCCCGCCGGGGAGCTGTTTTTT. This codes for CASSPPAGELFF.

The chain employs TRBV5-5 and TRBJ2-7, with 9 bases matching TRBD1. V gave up 0 bases and J gave up 5 bases; unmatched junction bases: 6. CDR3 length equals 15 residues. CDR1 and CDR2 from the germline V gene are SGHKS and YYEKEE (reference sequence). The CDR3 region has the DNA TGTGCCAGCAGCTTGGCCCACAGGGGGCTCGACGAGCAGTACTTC. The encoded protein is CASSLAHRGLDEQYF.

In the case of this clone: Other DNA sequences within the sample encode an identical CDR3. V usage is TRBV2 and J usage is TRBJ2-7, with D possibly matching TRBD2 (5 bases). With 5 bases removed from V and 4 bases from J, the gap between germline ends came to 6 bases. CDR1 and CDR2 (germline): SNHLY, FYNNEI. This CDR3 region has 11 residues. The CDR3 protein is CASSLAYEQYF. CDR3 DNA sequence: TGTGCCAGCAGTCTAGCTTACGAGCAGTACTTC.

This chain joins TRBV9 and TRBJ2-7, with D possibly TRBD1 on 5 matching bases. Germline CDR1 SGDLS, CDR2 YYNGEE. Trimming cost V 0 bases and J 2 bases, with 9 bases left between them. CDR3 size: 14 residues. CDR3 loop: CASSVGQRPYEQYF. In nucleotides, the CDR3 is TGTGCCAGCAGCGTAGGACAGAGACCCTACGAGCAGTACTTC.